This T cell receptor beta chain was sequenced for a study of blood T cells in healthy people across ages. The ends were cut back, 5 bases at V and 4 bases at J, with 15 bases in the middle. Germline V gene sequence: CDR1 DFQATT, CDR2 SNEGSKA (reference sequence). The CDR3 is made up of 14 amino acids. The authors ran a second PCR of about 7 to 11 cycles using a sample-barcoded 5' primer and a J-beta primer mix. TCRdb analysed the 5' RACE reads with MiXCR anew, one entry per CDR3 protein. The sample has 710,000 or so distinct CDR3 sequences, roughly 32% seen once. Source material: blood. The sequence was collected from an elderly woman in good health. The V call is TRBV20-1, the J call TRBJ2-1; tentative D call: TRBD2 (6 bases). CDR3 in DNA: TGCAGTGCTCCCCGGGGCGGGGATTACAATGAGCAGTTCTTC. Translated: CSAPRGGDYNEQFF.